Below are 4 T cell receptor beta chains sequenced from a single sample in a study of blood T cell repertoires in COVID-19. The method was immunoSEQ multiplex PCR; TCRdb's version includes in-frame clones alone and lacks a portion of them. In the table there are around 120,000 clones, over 65% of which are singletons. Sequencing input: peripheral blood. The receptors here all came from a man aged 25 to 45 with acute or convalescent COVID-19.

The rearrangement links TRBV2 to TRBJ1-2; D unresolved. Between the trimmed V and J ends, which lost 7 bases and 8 bases, there was a span of 26 bases. CDR1 is SNHLY and CDR2 is FYNNEI in the germline V gene. The CDR3 consists of 16 residues. Written as DNA, the CDR3 is TGTGCCAGCACCCCCAACGCGGCCCCGACGGCGCCGGGCTACACCTTC. Protein product: CASTPNAAPTAPGYTF.

This clone was seen just once. The genes are TRBV13 and TRBJ2-7, with D maybe TRBD2 (5 bases). This CDR3 has 13 amino acids. Germline V gene sequence: CDR1 PRHDT, CDR2 FYEKMQ (reference sequence). Trimming cost V 6 bases and J 7 bases, with 16 bases left between them. The CDR3 DNA reads as TGTGCCAGCAGTCACTCATCAAGAGGGGAGCAGTACGTC. Its protein product is CASSHSSRGEQYV.

The chain is built from TRBV6-1 and TRBJ2-1; the D gene is possibly TRBD2 (6 bases). The CDR3 runs to 15 residues. The V and J ends lost 1 base and 0 bases respectively, with 7 bases between them. Germline lookup yields CDR1 MNHNS and CDR2 SASEGT. CDR3 in DNA: TGTGCCAGCAGTGAAGAGGAGGGCTCCTACAATGAGCAGTTCTTC. Translated, it gives CASSEEEGSYNEQFF.

With regard to this clone: Other DNA sequences in the sample encode the same CDR3. V gene TRBV6-5 combines with J gene TRBJ1-1; a weak D match, TRBD1 (5 bases). The V and J ends lost 5 bases and 1 base respectively, with 8 bases between them. CDR3 size: 13 residues. Germline values: CDR1 MNHEY, CDR2 SVGAGI. This chain's CDR3 is CASSTTGNTEAFF. CDR3 DNA sequence: TGTGCCAGCAGTACAACAGGGAACACTGAAGCTTTCTTT.